This TCR beta chain was captured in a study of spatial heterogeneity in lung cancer. This clonotype has more than one count but fewer than ten. Indicated time point: sample taken at primary tumor resection. Whole RNA obtained from tumor, nontumor lung or frozen PBMC underwent sequencing without sorting. There were around 72 donors, all of them untreated patients with early-stage non-small cell lung cancer. Every TCR cDNA molecule carried a tag that served as a unique molecular identifier. TCRdb analysed the 5' RACE reads with MiXCR anew, one entry per CDR3 protein. This sample carries about 80,000 distinct CDR3 sequences, approximately 21% of them seen once, and the ten largest clones take around 6.6%. The CDR3 is 15 amino acids. Trimming cost V 0 bases and J 8 bases; bases outside gene matches: 6. CDR1 SGDLS and CDR2 YYNGEE come from the germline V gene.

The input for sequencing was PBMCs, taken at surgery. The chain combines TRBV9 with TRBJ2-1; 9 nucleotides agree with TRBD2. The TCR comes from a male donor with early-stage non-small cell lung cancer. CDR3 loop: CASSVGGRAWDEQFF. For the CDR3, the DNA is TGTGCCAGCAGCGTAGGCGGGAGGGCCTGGGATGAGCAGTTCTTC.